This T cell receptor (beta chain) originates from a study of tumor and adjacent non-tumor tissue in lung cancer. Study information: There were about 12 adenocarcinoma, a couple of squamous cell carcinoma and 1 small cell lung cancer cases. On average, productive TCRbeta reads reached roughly 4.2 million per sample. Notes on the study in general: Compared with tumor, normal lung showed significantly lower TCR diversity. Normal lung showed higher cumulative top 100 clone frequency than tumor.

Three rounds of nested PCR, following a modified ARM-PCR protocol, produced the TCRbeta library. TCRdb reanalysed the multiplex PCR reads using MiXCR and keeps one entry per CDR3 protein. The sample shows 90,000 to 120,000 distinct CDR3 sequences, 65% of them seen only once. CDR3 length: 11 amino acids. V lost 6 bases, J lost 4 bases, and 9 bases lay in between. CDR1 is SQVTM and CDR2 is ANQGSEA in the germline V gene. The sample holds a few counts of this clonotype. Its antigen is still unknown. No cell sorting was done before RNA was extracted from the tissue. This non-tumor lung sample came from over 3 cm beyond the tumor edge.

The specimen was distant non-tumor lung tissue. This TCR was recovered from a man under 40 with non-small cell lung cancer. This rearrangement joins TRBV29-1 to TRBJ2-5, with D perhaps TRBD2 (5 bases). The CDR3 bases are TGCAGCGTAGCAGAGGGAGAGACCCAGTACTTC. It encodes CSVAEGETQYF. The whole variable domain, remainder taken from reference TRBV29-1 and TRBJ2-5, is SAVISQKPSRDICQRGTSLTIQCQVDSQVTMMFWYRQQPGQSLTLIATANQGSEATYESGFVIDKFPISRPNLTFSTLTVSNMSPEDSSIYLCSVAEGETQYFGPGTRLLVL.